The source of this T cell receptor beta chain is a study of blood T cell repertoires in COVID-19. Germline loops: CDR1 SEHNR, CDR2 FQNEAQ (reference sequence). CDR3 size: 13 residues. Germline trimming cut 5 bases from V and 4 bases from J; bases unmatched to any gene: 4. Seattle-derived patients entered the study during active infection and were followed longitudinally. The assay was immunoSEQ multiplex PCR, and TCRdb's table has in-frame clones only and misses some. The sample carries 100,000 to 150,000 clones, roughly four fifths recorded once. The sequencing input was peripheral blood. The TCR was taken from a man aged 25 to 40 with COVID-19, enrolled during active disease. The chain is built from TRBV7-9 and TRBJ1-2; 7 bases agree with TRBD1. The CDR3 is CASSPGGSYGYTF. Written as DNA, the CDR3 is TGTGCCAGCAGCCCAGGGGGTAGCTATGGCTACACCTTC.